Given below is one T cell receptor (beta chain) in context. The target antigen is unknown. The authors ran a second PCR of about 6 to 11 cycles using a sample-barcoded 5' primer and a J-beta primer mix. TCRdb passed the 5' RACE reads through MiXCR, listing each CDR3 protein once. The repertoire holds over 700,000 distinct CDR3 sequences, around half seen once, with roughly two fifths in the top ten. Germline V gives CDR1 DFQATT, CDR2 SNEGSKA (reference sequence). V gave up 0 bases and J gave up 0 bases, with 9 bases separating them. This CDR3 comprises 14 residues. This specimen comes from a study of blood T cells in healthy people across ages. Regarding the study as a whole: Underestimates were what the diversity estimates from one million T cells were considered to be.

This sequence joins TRBV20-1 and TRBJ2-7; TRBD2 might be the D (5 bases). This TCR derives from a man at least 80 years old in good health. Sequencing was performed on blood. The CDR3 is CSARDGSGSYEQYF. CDR3 nucleotides: TGCAGTGCTAGAGATGGCAGCGGCTCCTACGAGCAGTACTTC.